Listed below are T cell receptor beta chains from one sample, sequenced in a study of vaccination and CD4 T cells after COVID-19. Antigen specificity for these receptors is unknown. TCRdb itself ran the PCR reads through MiXCR, one entry per CDR3 protein. This table holds about 10,000 distinct CDR3 sequences, about 28% found once. Specimen: CD4+ T cells from blood, cultured in vitro, collected after SARS-CoV-2 vaccination. The receptor set was obtained from a human donor who had recovered from COVID-19. Each CDR3 is given with its conserved first and last residue. A D gene is named only where the DNA matches it firmly. The size field is filled for only some rows; it gives once, few, many or a size class.

size: few
J: TRBJ1-5
V: TRBV19
D: TRBD1
DNA: TGTGCCAGTAGTAGCCAGGGGGTTGGCAATCAGCCCCAGCATTTT
CDR3: CASSSQGVGNQPQHF

size: few
J: TRBJ1-4
V: TRBV4-3
D: NA
DNA: TGCGCCAGCAGCCAGTCGGCCACCGGACGTAGAAATGAAAAACTGTTTTTT
CDR3: CASSQSATGRRNEKLFF

size: few
J: TRBJ1-2
V: TRBV20-1
D: NA
DNA: TGCAGTGCTAGGGCGGACAGCACATTCTATGGCTACACCTTC
CDR3: CSARADSTFYGYTF

size: NA
J: TRBJ2-3
V: TRBV11-3
D: NA
DNA: TGTGCCAGCAGCCCCTTGGCCTCCACAGATACGCAGTATTTT
CDR3: CASSPLASTDTQYF

size: NA
J: TRBJ2-2
V: TRBV7-2
D: TRBD2
DNA: TGTGCCAGCAGCCCAACGGGACTAGCGGGAGTTGGAAGGGGTGCCGGGGAGCTGTTTTTT
CDR3: CASSPTGLAGVGRGAGELFF

size: few
J: TRBJ2-3
V: TRBV6-1
D: NA
DNA: TGTGCCAGCAGTATTAGGACCCACACAGATACGCAGTATTTT
CDR3: CASSIRTHTDTQYF

size: few
J: TRBJ2-7
V: TRBV25-1
D: NA
DNA: TGTGCCAGCAGTGAACCTCAGGGGAACGAGCAGTACTTC
CDR3: CASSEPQGNEQYF

size: NA
J: TRBJ1-5
V: TRBV28
D: NA
DNA: TGTGCCATCTTCCCGGGACCGGGGAAAGGACAGCCCCAGCATTTT
CDR3: CAIFPGPGKGQPQHF

size: few
J: TRBJ1-1
V: TRBV6-1
D: NA
DNA: TGTGCCAGCAGCAGACAGAGGATGAACACTGAAGCTTTCTTT
CDR3: CASSRQRMNTEAFF

size: NA
J: TRBJ2-7
V: TRBV7-2
D: NA
DNA: TGTGCCAGCAGCTTAGATGTTGGGACGACTCTTAGGGACTTC
CDR3: CASSLDVGTTLRDF

size: NA
J: TRBJ2-2
V: TRBV7-3
D: TRBD2
DNA: TGTGCCAGCAGCCCCAGGACTAGCGGGAGGACCGGGGAGCTGTTTTTT
CDR3: CASSPRTSGRTGELFF

size: few
J: TRBJ2-7
V: TRBV6-1
D: TRBD1
DNA: TGTGCCAGCAGTGAAAGCCCTACGACAGGGCGCGAGCAGTACTTC
CDR3: CASSESPTTGREQYF

size: few
J: TRBJ1-3
V: TRBV20-1
D: NA
DNA: TGCAGTGCTAGAGGCCCGGGATCCTCTGGAAACACCATATATTTT
CDR3: CSARGPGSSGNTIYF

size: few
J: TRBJ2-7
V: TRBV10-3
D: NA
DNA: TGTGCCATCAGCGAGAAGAGAGACGGCTACGAGCAGTACTTC
CDR3: CAISEKRDGYEQYF

size: few
J: TRBJ1-2
V: TRBV5-8
D: TRBD1
DNA: TGTGCCAGCAGCTCCAGGGGGCCATATGGCTACACCTTC
CDR3: CASSSRGPYGYTF